This TCR beta chain was observed in a study of T cells in Graves' hyperthyroidism and ophthalmopathy. From germline, CDR1 is MNHGY and CDR2 SVAAGI. The length of the CDR3 is 16 residues. V shed 0 bases and J 5 bases; nucleotides not matched to a gene: 5. The CDR3 regions of TCR beta were amplified from RNA transcripts. Carried out on the TCR CDR3, a first-round RT-PCR used the HTBI primer set. TCRdb reanalysed the multiplex PCR reads using MiXCR and keeps one entry per CDR3 protein. Of about 270,000 distinct CDR3 sequences listed, about 20% are singletons. Ophthalmopathy patients had moderate-to-severe active disease, CAS ≥3, NOSPECS ≥4, and disease duration under 3 months. Any patient presenting with uncontrolled infection, other autoimmune disease, pregnancy or lactation was left out. In making diagnoses, clinical symptoms, serum thyroxine and TRAb, thyroid ultrasound and orbital computed tomography were all used. The PBMCs were taken from 10 ml of fresh peripheral blood.

This clonotype was observed a handful of times. V and J are TRBV6-9 and TRBJ1-5, with 9 bases identical to TRBD1. The TCR originated in a man aged 25-40 years with Graves' ophthalmopathy. Sequencing was done on a sample of blood. CDR3: CASSYSRDRVDQPQHF. The CDR3 DNA is TGTGCCAGCAGTTATTCCCGGGACAGGGTGGATCAGCCCCAGCATTTT.